The source of this T cell receptor (beta chain) is a study of shared clonotypes between healthy human individuals. A single count supports this clone. Additional DNA sequences in this sample encode the identical CDR3. Looked up from germline, CDR1 is KGHSH and CDR2 is LQKENI. Trimming left V 2 bases short and J 3 bases short, with 7 bases between. This CDR3 is 14 amino acids long. Genomic DNA from each subset was divided evenly over several immunoSEQ plates. Study processing details: Filtering differed because ImmunoSEQ produced junction-only sequences that carried no quality scores. The protocol was immunoSEQ multiplex PCR, while the TCRdb copy is restricted to in-frame clones and leaves out a portion. D and trimming come from the DNA, and the V and J calls and clone size come from that table. Of around 550,000 clones in the sample, 90% to 97% are singletons; the top ten hold 0.06%.

This rearrangement joins TRBV18 to TRBJ2-2; no firm D call. The sequence derives from a woman under 40 in good health. The sample taken for sequencing was naive CD4+ T cells sorted from blood. The subset denotes: CD45RA+ positively selected. CDR3: CASSPREYTGELFF. The CDR3 coding sequence is TGTGCCAGCTCACCAAGGGAATACACCGGGGAGCTGTTTTTT.